This T cell receptor beta chain originates from a study of blood T cells in healthy people across ages. Regarding the study as a whole: Researchers judged that diversity estimates from one million T cells fell short of true values. The fall in TCR beta diversity per million T cells was roughly linear with age.

A remark on this clonotype: Its specificity is unknown.

Between the trimmed V and J ends, which lost 6 bases and 4 bases, there was a span of 18 bases. The CDR3 has 15 residues. Germline CDR1 reads MDHEN; CDR2 reads SYDVKM. The use of a sample-barcoded 5' primer and a J-beta primer mix characterized a second PCR of roughly 6 to 11 cycles. TCRdb itself ran the 5' RACE reads through MiXCR, one entry per CDR3 protein. The sample shows about 1.6 million distinct CDR3 sequences, about 31% of them seen only once. It was roughly 10 milliliters of peripheral blood that were drawn from each donor. The J gene is TRBJ1-2, the V gene TRBV28, with D uncertain. This receptor was obtained from a woman in her 30s in good health. Sequences were obtained from blood. CDR3 sequence (DNA): TGTGCCAGCAGCACACTCGGACGGATTTCCTATGGCTACACCTTC. Translating it yields CASSTLGRISYGYTF.